The 29 T cell receptor beta chains presented below share a single source sample, sequenced in a study of blood T cell repertoires in COVID-19. Libraries were prepared by immunoSEQ multiplex PCR; TCRdb keeps only in-frame clonotypes and omits some of them. The repertoire holds 180,000 or so clones, with over 65% as singletons. The sample was peripheral blood. Receptor source: a person aged 65 to 79 with COVID-19, enrolled during active disease.

This rearrangement joins TRBV3-1 (or the pseudogene TRBV3-2) to TRBJ2-4; D might be TRBD2 (6 bases). The germline V and J ends were trimmed by 4 bases and 1 base, with 8 bases remaining between them. Germline CDR1 and CDR2: LGHDT and YNNKEL (reference sequence). The CDR3 has 14 amino acids. The CDR3 bases are TGTGCCAGCAGCCCTCGGGGGGCCAAAAACATTCAGTACTTC. It translates to CASSPRGAKNIQYF.

This CDR3 is CASSLGQGSYNEQFF. The CDR3 region has the DNA TGTGCCAGCAGTTTAGGGCAGGGCTCCTACAATGAGCAGTTCTTC. The chain links TRBV27 to TRBJ2-1, with TRBD1 as a possible D gene (5 bases). Per the germline V gene, CDR1 is MNHEY and CDR2 is SMNVEV (reference sequence). V was clipped by 2 bases and J by 0 bases, with 8 bases between them. The CDR3 runs to 15 residues.

This clone was observed a single time. This chain links TRBV28 with TRBJ1-1; D is ambiguous. V lost 4 bases to trimming and J lost 5 bases, with 5 bases between them. CDR3 length equals 11 residues. The germline gives CDR1 MDHEN, CDR2 SYDVKM. The CDR3 DNA follows: TGTGCCAGCAGTTACTTAACTGAAGCTTTCTTT. Translation: CASSYLTEAFF.

This chain links TRBV28 with TRBJ2-7; D is possibly TRBD1 (5 bases). The V gene's germline CDR1 is MDHEN and CDR2 SYDVKM. This CDR3 spans 13 amino acids. Trimming removed 7 bases at V and 2 bases at J, with 12 bases between. The CDR3 nucleotides read TGTGCCAGCACCGACAGTAGACCCTACGAGCAGTACTTC. Translation: CASTDSRPYEQYF.

CDR3 nucleotide sequence: TGCGCCAGCACAAAGTCGGGACAGGGTACCACCGGGGAGCTGTTTTTT. Protein sequence: CASTKSGQGTTGELFF. The chain is built from TRBV5-1 and TRBJ2-2; 9 bases fit TRBD1. V lost 6 bases, J lost 4 bases, and 10 bases stayed unmatched. The germline V gene encodes CDR1 SGHRS and CDR2 YFSETQ. This CDR3 region has 16 residues. Full variable domain (outside the CDR3, taken from reference TRBV5-1 and TRBJ2-2): KAGVTQTPRYLIKTRGQQVTLSCSPISGHRSVSWYQQTPGQGLQFLFEYFSETQRNKGNFPGRFSGRQFSNSRSEMNVSTLELGDSALYLCASTKSGQGTTGELFFGEGSRLTVL.

This clone was observed a few times. The V gene is TRBV19, the J gene TRBJ2-7; 11 nucleotides line up with TRBD2. Germline CDR1 and CDR2: LNHDA and SQIVND (reference sequence). V gave up 1 base and J gave up 2 bases; unmatched junction bases: 7. The CDR3 is 17 amino acids. The CDR3 DNA sequence: TGTGCCAGTAGTATAGCGGCTAGCGGGAGGACCCCCTACGAGCAGTACTTC. Its protein is CASSIAASGRTPYEQYF.

The chain joins TRBV13 to TRBJ1-3, with a weak D call TRBD1 (6 bases). The CDR3 consists of 16 residues. Per germline, CDR1 PRHDT and CDR2 FYEKMQ (reference sequence). V shed 5 bases and J shed 4 bases, with 18 bases lying between them. DNA of the CDR3: TGTGCCAGCAGCCCCCGCCGGGGGGCGTCAGGAAACACCATATATTTT. Translation gives CASSPRRGASGNTIYF.

The V call is TRBV5-6, the J call TRBJ2-7, with TRBD2 as a possible D gene (6 bases). Per the germline V gene, CDR1 is SGHDT and CDR2 is YYEEEE. Trimming pared 5 bases from V and 1 base from J, leaving 13 bases between. The CDR3 has 14 amino acids. The CDR3 coding sequence is TGTGCCAGCAGTAGGCTAGCGCAGTCCTACGAGCAGTACTTC. Amino acid sequence: CASSRLAQSYEQYF.

V gene TRBV5-6 combines with J gene TRBJ1-6, with D possibly being TRBD1 (6 bases). The CDR3 is made up of 15 amino acids. Trimming took 3 bases from V and 7 from J, leaving 14 bases between them. Germline V gene lookup returns CDR1 SGHDT and CDR2 YYEEEE. The CDR3 loop is CASSSYRAWNSPLHF. CDR3 DNA: TGTGCCAGCAGCTCCTACAGGGCCTGGAATTCACCCCTCCACTTT.

Only a few counts were recorded for this clone. The CDR3 nucleotides are TGTGCCAGCAGCTTTTCCCCCTCGGGGACCCAGTACTTC. This encodes CASSFSPSGTQYF. This chain links TRBV11-3 with TRBJ2-5; D call uncertain. Germline V gives CDR1 SGHNT, CDR2 YENEEA. The CDR3 length is 13 residues. V was cut by 3 bases and J by 7 bases, with 12 bases left in between.

V gene TRBV15 combines with J gene TRBJ2-7; perhaps TRBD2 as D (6 bases). The V end lost 4 bases, the J end lost 6 bases, and 13 bases lay between the germline ends. There are 13 residues in the CDR3. Germline V lookup: CDR1 LNHNV, CDR2 YYDKDF (reference sequence). CDR3 coding DNA: TGTGCCACCAGCACGGGAGCTCTCGGCGAGCAGTACTTC. This encodes CATSTGALGEQYF.

This clone was seen a handful of times. The J gene is TRBJ2-3, the V gene TRBV7-3, with D hard to call. The V gene lost 5 bases and the J gene lost 3 bases, with 6 bases spanning the gap. Germline V gene data show CDR1 as SGHTA and CDR2 as FQGTGA. There are 12 residues in the CDR3. CDR3 residues: CASSPGTDTQYF. The CDR3 DNA reads as TGTGCCAGCAGCCCCGGGACAGATACGCAGTATTTT.

The chain employs TRBV10-2 and TRBJ2-3, with D possibly TRBD2 on 5 matching bases. From germline, CDR1 is WSHSY and CDR2 SAAADI. The CDR3 is made up of 13 amino acids. V shed 6 bases and J shed 6 bases, with 13 bases lying between them. CDR3 residues: CASRSSGYDTQYF. CDR3 nucleotide sequence: TGCGCCAGCAGGAGTTCGGGGTATGATACGCAGTATTTT.

The chain recombines TRBV14 with TRBJ2-1; 8 nucleotides agree with TRBD1. Per the germline V gene, CDR1 is SGHDN and CDR2 is FVKESK. V shed 6 bases, J shed 4 bases, and the junction held 8 bases outside the gene matches. The CDR3 sequence is 15 residues long. CDR3 sequence: CASSRDRGEYNEQFF. In DNA form, the CDR3 reads TGTGCCAGCAGTCGCGACAGGGGCGAGTACAATGAGCAGTTCTTC.

The V call is TRBV6-6, the J call TRBJ2-1, with TRBD2 as a possible D gene (6 bases). The CDR3 is 14 residues long. V was trimmed by 6 bases and J by 4 bases, leaving 13 bases between them. Germline V gene lookup returns CDR1 MNHNY and CDR2 SVGAGI (reference sequence). CDR3 in amino acids: CASRERTTYNEQFF. As DNA, the CDR3 is TGTGCCAGCAGAGAGAGGACTACTTACAATGAGCAGTTCTTC.

Note on this clone: Just one base apart from a much larger clone, this may be a read error. The chain couples TRBV4-1 to TRBJ2-7; tentatively, D is TRBD1 (6 bases). The CDR3 sequence is 19 residues long. Germline CDR1 is MGHRA and CDR2 is YSYEKL. The CDR3 region has the DNA TGCGCCAGCAGCAGCCAGGCCCCGGGACAAGGCCGCCTAACCTACGCGCAGTACTTC. As protein: CASSSQAPGQGRLTYAQYF.

J is TRBJ1-1 and V is TRBV7-2, with D possibly TRBD1 on 5 matching bases. The CDR3 totals 15 residues. With 3 bases removed from V and 5 bases from J, the gap between germline ends came to 16 bases. The germline gives CDR1 SGHTA, CDR2 FQGNSA. Written as DNA, the CDR3 is TGTGCCAGCAGCTTGAGTGTGCCAGGGCGAACTGAAGCTTTCTTT. Encoded protein: CASSLSVPGRTEAFF.

The chain couples TRBV2 to TRBJ1-3; possibly TRBD1 for D (6 bases). V shed 4 bases and J shed 0 bases, with 10 bases lying between them. Germline CDR1 is SNHLY and CDR2 is FYNNEI. The CDR3 has 15 amino acids. The CDR3 sequence: CASSVDSLSGNTIYF. CDR3 in DNA: TGTGCCAGCAGTGTGGACAGCCTCTCTGGAAACACCATATATTTT.

The rearrangement joins TRBV2 to TRBJ1-4; tentatively, D is TRBD1 (5 bases). Trimming shortened V by 1 base and J by 14 bases, and 17 bases separated the two germline ends. This CDR3 comprises 14 residues. CDR1 is SNHLY and CDR2 is FYNNEI in the germline V gene. CDR3 region: CASSEGQGPARLFF. Here the CDR3 DNA reads TGTGCCAGCAGTGAAGGCCAGGGTCCAGCGAGGCTGTTTTTT.

The chain employs TRBV7-9 and TRBJ1-1; 7 positions match TRBD1. V was clipped by 3 bases and J by 6 bases; unmatched bases: 7. Germline values: CDR1 SEHNR, CDR2 FQNEAQ (reference sequence). This CDR3 is 14 amino acids long. This CDR3 is CASSFTGAGSEAFF. DNA of the CDR3: TGTGCCAGCAGCTTCACAGGGGCAGGTTCTGAAGCTTTCTTT.

This clone was seen a single time. The chain uses TRBV6-5 and TRBJ2-2; tentative D call: TRBD1 (6 bases). The CDR3 loop spans 16 amino acids. V lost 3 bases, J lost 6 bases, and 17 bases lay in between. Per germline, CDR1 MNHEY and CDR2 SVGAGI. CDR3 sequence (DNA): TGTGCCAGCAGTTATCAAGGACAGCCGACGCCCGGGGAGCTGTTTTTT. Its protein product is CASSYQGQPTPGELFF.

V is TRBV19 and J is TRBJ2-1, with 7 bases lining up with TRBD1. J lost 9 bases, V lost 9 bases, and 17 bases had no gene match. Per the germline V gene, CDR1 is LNHDA and CDR2 is SQIVND (reference sequence). This CDR3 comprises 15 residues. CDR3 sequence: CASTQITGVGSEQFF. Here the CDR3 DNA reads TGTGCCAGCACACAAATCACAGGGGTTGGGAGTGAGCAGTTCTTC.

This chain connects TRBV14 to TRBJ2-3; 7 bases are shared with TRBD1. Losses at the gene ends were 5 bases for V and 1 base for J; bases not matched to a gene: 3. The length of the CDR3 is 14 residues. From germline, CDR1 is SGHDN and CDR2 FVKESK. CDR3 nucleotides: TGTGCCAGCAGCGGACAGGTCGGCACAGATACGCAGTATTTT. Protein product: CASSGQVGTDTQYF.

The chain joins TRBV27 to TRBJ1-5, with 8 bases fitting TRBD1. The germline CDR1 and CDR2 sequences are MNHEY and SMNVEV (reference sequence). Trimming at V came to 5 bases and at J to 7 bases, leaving 10 bases not matched to a gene. The CDR3 has 15 amino acids. CDR3: CASSPRQGQYQPQHF. CDR3 nucleotide sequence: TGTGCCAGCAGTCCAAGACAGGGGCAATACCAGCCCCAGCATTTT.

CDR3 nucleotide sequence: TGCGCCAGCAGCCAAGTGCGGGAAAAACTGTTTTTT. Protein product: CASSQVREKLFF. The genes are TRBV4-1 and TRBJ1-4; D is undetermined. Germline V gene sequence: CDR1 MGHRA, CDR2 YSYEKL. CDR3 size: 12 residues. Trimming took 1 base from V and 8 from J, leaving 5 bases between them.

This clone was observed a few times. The chain employs TRBV9 and TRBJ2-5, with 10 bases matching TRBD2. This CDR3 is built from 18 residues. Germline V gene sequence: CDR1 SGDLS, CDR2 YYNGEE. V shed 4 bases, J shed 3 bases, and the junction held 15 bases outside the gene matches. The CDR3 loop is CASSPPPNSGGPEETQYF. CDR3 in DNA: TGTGCCAGCAGCCCTCCGCCAAATAGCGGGGGGCCTGAAGAGACCCAGTACTTC.

The CDR3, as DNA: TGTGCCAGCAGTGACGGGACAGAAGTTGAAGCTTTCTTT. It yields the protein CASSDGTEVEAFF. The rearrangement joins TRBV2 to TRBJ1-1; 7 bases align to TRBD1. The CDR3 consists of 13 residues. V lost 3 bases and J lost 7; bases outside the gene matches: 5. CDR1 is SNHLY and CDR2 is FYNNEI in the germline V gene.

The V and J genes are TRBV6-5 and TRBJ2-7; TRBD1 matches 7 bases. In germline, CDR1 is MNHEY, CDR2 SVGAGI. This CDR3 spans 14 amino acids. V lost 6 bases to trimming and J lost 7 bases; unmatched junction nucleotides: 12. CDR3 protein: CASSFRDSIGEQYF. CDR3 bases: TGTGCCAGCAGCTTCCGGGACAGTATTGGGGAGCAGTACTTC.

The rearrangement links TRBV3-1 (or the pseudogene TRBV3-2) to TRBJ2-2, with TRBD2 identical over 11 bases. The germline V gene encodes CDR1 LGHDT and CDR2 YNNKEL (reference sequence). CDR3 length equals 16 residues. Losses at the gene ends were 7 bases for V and 4 bases for J; bases not matched to a gene: 8. CDR3: CASTDSSGGITGELFF. The CDR3 region has the DNA TGTGCCAGCACAGACTCTAGCGGGGGGATCACCGGGGAGCTGTTTTTT.